This TCR beta chain appears in the sequencing data of a study of cytotoxic CD8 clonotypes in ibrutinib-treated CLL. Study at large: Among responders, approximately 24 were partial and 2 complete; after median about 72 months, approximately 15 stayed remitted and roughly twelve progressed.

TCRdb keeps only in-frame clones here, not all; method: immunoSEQ multiplex PCR. The sample holds about 50,000 clones, roughly three fifths seen once. This CDR3 is built from 13 residues. The V gene's germline CDR1 is MNHNS and CDR2 SASEGT. Trimming stripped 2 bases from V and 2 bases from J, with 6 bases between. This chain uses TRBV6-1 with TRBJ1-1; D is unresolved. This TCR was recovered from a human donor with chronic lymphocytic leukemia. The sample here was PBMCs, taken after 24 months of ibrutinib treatment. CDR3 residues: CASSEFGNTEAFF. In nucleotides, the CDR3 is TGTGCCAGCAGTGAATTCGGAAACACTGAAGCTTTCTTT.